The 23 T cell receptor beta chains below were found in one sample sequenced in a study of cytomegalovirus exposure and HLA in healthy donors. The primer mix had 60 Vbeta and 13 Jbeta primers. Profiled with immunoSEQ multiplex PCR; TCRdb holds only in-frame clones, not every one. The sample comprises tens of thousands of clones, about 68% of which are singletons, and under 7.5% rests with the top ten. The specimen was PBMCs. These receptors all stem from a woman aged 50 to 65 in good health and CMV-seropositive.

In this sample, this clone turned up a few times. This rearrangement joins TRBV5-4 to TRBJ1-1; D remains ambiguous. Trimming removed 0 bases at V and 2 bases at J, with 8 bases between. CDR1 and CDR2 (germline): SGHNT, YYREEE (reference sequence). CDR3 length equals 14 residues. DNA for the CDR3: TGTGCCAGCAGCTTGGGGCAAAGAAACACTGAAGCTTTCTTT. Its translation is CASSLGQRNTEAFF.

The gene calls are TRBV27 and TRBJ2-5, with 8 nucleotides matching TRBD1. Germline V gene sequence: CDR1 MNHEY, CDR2 SMNVEV (reference sequence). The V segment lost 4 bases and the J segment 5 bases; nucleotides outside the gene matches: 6. This CDR3 is 14 amino acids long. The CDR3 protein is CASSSRQGYETQYF. The CDR3 DNA is TGTGCCAGCAGTTCCCGACAGGGGTACGAGACCCAGTACTTC.

This clone was seen a single time. J is TRBJ2-1 and V is TRBV10-1; maybe TRBD2 (5 bases). Between the trimmed V and J ends, which lost 5 bases and 2 bases, there was a span of 13 bases. The CDR3 consists of 15 residues. Germline CDR1 reads WNHNN; CDR2 reads SYGVQD (reference sequence). The CDR3 spells CASSKGVGTYNEQFF. CDR3 bases: TGCGCCAGCAGTAAGGGAGTTGGGACCTACAATGAGCAGTTCTTC.

The V and J genes are TRBV10-3 and TRBJ1-2; D gene unclear. Per germline, CDR1 ENHRY and CDR2 SYGVKD. V was cut by 4 bases and J by 7 bases, with 7 bases left in between. There are 11 residues in the CDR3. CDR3 nucleotide sequence: TGTGCCATCAGTGTTCGGGGTGGCTACACCTTC. Translating gives CAISVRGGYTF.

This clone was detected only a few times. The chain has TRBV5-5 and TRBJ1-6; 9 bases line up with TRBD1. V lost 6 bases to trimming and J lost 11 bases; unmatched junction nucleotides: 12. Germline CDR1 SGHKS, CDR2 YYEKEE (reference sequence). The CDR3 has 15 residues. The CDR3 protein is CASTAGQGRLPPLHF. The DNA for the CDR3 is TGTGCCAGCACCGCGGGACAGGGCCGCCTTCCACCCCTCCACTTT. The variable domain in full, with the rest retrieved from reference TRBV5-5 and TRBJ1-6, is DAGVTQSPTHLIKTRGQQVTLRCSPISGHKSVSWYQQVLGQGPQFIFQYYEKEERGRGNFPDRFSARQFPNYSSELNVNALLLGDSALYLCASTAGQGRLPPLHFGNGTRLTVT.

V gene TRBV6-5 combines with J gene TRBJ1-5; 7 nucleotides agree with TRBD1. V lost 6 bases, J lost 3 bases, and 5 bases stayed unmatched. The V gene's germline CDR1 is MNHEY and CDR2 SVGAGI. The CDR3 contains 14 residues. Here the CDR3 DNA reads TGTGCCAGCAGCAGAGGGACAGCCAATCAGCCCCAGCATTTT. This sequence encodes CASSRGTANQPQHF.

The rearrangement uses TRBV4-2 and TRBJ2-1; TRBD1 matches 7 bases. The J segment lost 10 bases and the V segment lost 3 bases, leaving 6 bases of the junction unmatched. This CDR3 is built from 13 residues. Germline V gene sequence: CDR1 LGHNA, CDR2 YNFKEQ. CDR3 nucleotides: TGTGCCAGCAGCCAGGCGGTAGGGGGCGAGCAGTTCTTC. Amino acids: CASSQAVGGEQFF.

The chain uses TRBV6-1 and TRBJ1-5, with TRBD1 identical over 7 bases. Germline V gene sequence: CDR1 MNHNS, CDR2 SASEGT. CDR3 length: 15 amino acids. The junction had 8 bases not matched to a gene; V was cut back by 2 bases and J by 7 bases. This CDR3 reads CASSETDRVRQPQHF. The CDR3 region has the DNA TGTGCCAGCAGTGAAACAGACAGGGTTCGACAGCCCCAGCATTTT.

A few counts support this clone. The chain uses TRBV10-1 and TRBJ1-1; no firm D call. The V and J ends lost 5 bases and 1 base respectively, with 8 bases between them. The germline V gene encodes CDR1 WNHNN and CDR2 SYGVQD (reference sequence). The CDR3 extends over 13 amino acids. Here the CDR3 reads CASSRSGNTEAFF. The CDR3 coding sequence is TGCGCCAGCAGTCGTTCAGGGAACACTGAAGCTTTCTTT.

V usage is TRBV13 and J usage is TRBJ1-1; D perhaps matches TRBD1 (6 bases). Looked up from germline, CDR1 is PRHDT and CDR2 is FYEKMQ (reference sequence). CDR3 length: 15 amino acids. V was pared by 0 bases and J by 4 bases, with 12 bases between. The CDR3 loop is CASSLGSAGVTEAFF. The CDR3 DNA sequence: TGTGCCAGCAGCTTAGGCTCGGCAGGGGTCACTGAAGCTTTCTTT.

The chain couples TRBV6-1 to TRBJ1-5; 7 bases line up with TRBD1. With V trimmed by 6 bases and J by 4 bases, 9 bases remained unmatched. There are 15 residues in the CDR3. From germline, CDR1 is MNHNS and CDR2 SASEGT. CDR3 amino acids: CASRVDRARNQPQHF. CDR3 coding DNA: TGTGCCAGCAGAGTCGACAGGGCACGAAATCAGCCCCAGCATTTT.

This clone appeared a single time. This rearrangement joins TRBV11-2 to TRBJ2-3; 7 nucleotides match TRBD1. The CDR3 is 17 amino acids. Per the germline V gene, CDR1 is SGHAT and CDR2 is FQNNGV. V trimming: 0 bases; J trimming: 0 bases; junction bases outside the gene matches: 6. The CDR3 coding sequence is TGTGCCAGCAGCTTAGATGCGGACAGGTCTAGCACAGATACGCAGTATTTT. Amino acid sequence: CASSLDADRSSTDTQYF.

The chain employs TRBV5-6 and TRBJ1-1, with TRBD1 as a possible D gene (5 bases). Deletions cut 0 bases from V and 4 bases from J, with 10 bases between. Germline V gene sequence: CDR1 SGHDT, CDR2 YYEEEE. The CDR3 totals 14 residues. The CDR3 loop reads CASSLAGQSTEAFF. The CDR3 DNA follows: TGTGCCAGCAGCTTGGCAGGGCAGAGCACTGAAGCTTTCTTT.

The chain carries TRBV4-1 and TRBJ1-1; TRBD1 is a possible D gene (5 bases). Trimming removed 1 base at V and 1 base at J, with 7 bases between. The CDR3 loop spans 14 amino acids. The germline V gene encodes CDR1 MGHRA and CDR2 YSYEKL. The CDR3 DNA reads TGCGCCAGCAGCCAAGGACAGCGGAACACTGAAGCTTTCTTT. Its protein product is CASSQGQRNTEAFF.

This chain connects TRBV30 to TRBJ1-2; 9 nucleotides line up with TRBD1. The CDR3 runs to 14 residues. Germline assignment: CDR1 GTSNPN and CDR2 SVGIG (reference sequence). V trimming: 3 bases; J trimming: 7 bases; junction bases outside the gene matches: 9. The CDR3, as DNA: TGTGCCTGGAGGACCACAGGGGGCTCTTCTGGCTACACCTTC. It translates to CAWRTTGGSSGYTF. The full variable domain, in which reference TRBV30 and TRBJ1-2 provide the parts outside the CDR3, is SQTIHQWPATLVQPVGSPLSLECTVEGTSNPNLYWYRQAAGRGLQLLFYSVGIGQISSEVPQNLSASRPQDRQFILSSKKLLLSDSGFYLCAWRTTGGSSGYTFGSGTRLTVV.

This clone has just one count. The chain joins TRBV2 to TRBJ1-4; the D gene is possibly TRBD1 (5 bases). The CDR3 extends over 14 amino acids. V lost 4 bases and J lost 3, with 9 bases in between. Germline V gene lookup returns CDR1 SNHLY and CDR2 FYNNEI. CDR3 region: CASSVGGANEKLFF. The DNA of the CDR3 is TGTGCCAGCAGTGTTGGGGGGGCTAATGAAAAACTGTTTTTT.

The chain is built from TRBV19 and TRBJ2-6; perhaps TRBD1 as D (5 bases). This CDR3 has 16 amino acids. V dropped 5 bases and J dropped 0 bases, with 11 bases sitting between them. Germline CDR1 reads LNHDA; CDR2 reads SQIVND (reference sequence). This CDR3 reads CASSPGYHSGANVLTF. As DNA, the CDR3 is TGTGCCAGTAGTCCAGGGTATCACTCTGGGGCCAACGTCCTGACTTTC.

There are a few counts of this clone. V gene TRBV29-1 combines with J gene TRBJ1-6; D may be TRBD1 (6 bases). V was cut by 4 bases and J by 7 bases, with 14 bases left in between. The germline V gene encodes CDR1 SQVTM and CDR2 ANQGSEA. CDR3 length equals 14 residues. For the CDR3, the DNA is TGCAGCGTTGGTGACTTTGGGGGCAATTCACCCCTCCACTTT. Encoded protein: CSVGDFGGNSPLHF. Variable domain in full (rest from reference TRBV29-1 and TRBJ1-6): SAVISQKPSRDICQRGTSLTIQCQVDSQVTMMFWYRQQPGQSLTLIATANQGSEATYESGFVIDKFPISRPNLTFSTLTVSNMSPEDSSIYLCSVGDFGGNSPLHFGNGTRLTVT.

This clone was seen a handful of times. This sequence joins TRBV19 and TRBJ2-1; no clear D. With 3 bases removed from V and 0 bases from J, the gap between germline ends came to 12 bases. CDR1 is LNHDA and CDR2 is SQIVND in the germline V gene (reference sequence). The CDR3 consists of 16 residues. The CDR3 sequence is CASSITPWSSYNEQFF. The CDR3 DNA is TGTGCCAGTAGTATCACCCCATGGAGCTCCTACAATGAGCAGTTCTTC.

The V and J genes are TRBV5-4 and TRBJ2-1, with 14 bases identical to TRBD2. This CDR3 has 15 amino acids. CDR1 and CDR2 (germline): SGHNT, YYREEE (reference sequence). J lost 5 bases, V lost 4 bases, and 2 bases had no gene match. The CDR3 loop is CASSRTSGGHNEQFF. CDR3 DNA: TGTGCCAGCAGCCGGACTAGCGGGGGGCACAATGAGCAGTTCTTC.

J is TRBJ1-2 and V is TRBV29-1; no firm D call. This CDR3 comprises 13 residues. V lost 4 bases and J 8 bases, leaving 17 bases between the germline ends. Germline lookup yields CDR1 SQVTM and CDR2 ANQGSEA. CDR3 amino acids: CSVVPYGPPGYTF. CDR3 bases: TGCAGCGTTGTCCCTTATGGGCCCCCCGGCTACACCTTC.

Of note for this clone: The identical CDR3 is also encoded by other nucleotide sequences in the sample. The chain employs TRBV25-1 and TRBJ1-2; TRBD1 matches at 8 bases. Germline trimming cut 2 bases from V and 8 bases from J; bases unmatched to any gene: 10. Per germline, CDR1 MGHDK and CDR2 SYGVNS. CDR3 size: 15 residues. The CDR3 region has the DNA TGTGCCAGCAGTGAACAGGGGGCGGGGGTCGGGGGCTACACCTTC. This encodes CASSEQGAGVGGYTF.

This clone was seen only once. The chain joins TRBV4-2 to TRBJ2-3; tentatively, D is TRBD2 (6 bases). V was trimmed by 3 bases and J by 5 bases, leaving 9 bases between them. The germline V gene encodes CDR1 LGHNA and CDR2 YNFKEQ. This CDR3 has 13 residues. CDR3 nucleotides: TGTGCCAGCAGCCAGGGGACTGGAGATACGCAGTATTTT. Its protein product is CASSQGTGDTQYF.